Shown below are 20 T cell receptor beta chains from a single sample sequenced in a study of blood T cell repertoires in COVID-19 (dated by TCRdb to 2019 to 2021). Receptor libraries were prepared by the immunoSEQ multiplex PCR assay. Entries here come from immuneACCESS through TCRdb and include only in-frame sequences with V and J called. Some clones fail to appear in such tables; in the studies checked, an unresolved V gene covers under half of the shortfall, and the cause of the remainder is unknown. The sample records about 76,000 clones, over 70% of which are singletons. The ten largest clones capture less than 15% of the sample. The sequenced sample consisted of peripheral blood. These receptors were taken from a human donor in a cohort sampled during active COVID-19.

This clone was observed a single time. This chain links TRBV30 with TRBJ1-2, with 10 bases fitting TRBD1. With 4 bases clipped from V and 4 bases from J, the junction kept 6 bases outside the gene matches. Germline-derived CDR1 and CDR2 are GTSNPN and SVGIG (reference sequence). The CDR3 is 14 amino acids. CDR3 DNA: TGTGCCTGGACTGCGGACAGGGGGTTCTATGGCTACACCTTC. Translating it yields CAWTADRGFYGYTF. The full variable domain, in which reference TRBV30 and TRBJ1-2 provide the parts outside the CDR3, is SQTIHQWPATLVQPVGSPLSLECTVEGTSNPNLYWYRQAAGRGLQLLFYSVGIGQISSEVPQNLSASRPQDRQFILSSKKLLLSDSGFYLCAWTADRGFYGYTFGSGTRLTVV.

J is TRBJ2-7 and V is TRBV3-1 (or the pseudogene TRBV3-2); D is perhaps TRBD2 (6 bases). V shed 4 bases and J shed 5 bases, with 21 bases lying between them. The CDR3 is made up of 16 amino acids. Germline assignment: CDR1 LGHDT and CDR2 YNNKEL (reference sequence). Written as DNA, the CDR3 is TGTGCCAGCAGCCCAAAACGTAGGGAGGAGAAGGACGAGCAGTACGTC. Protein sequence: CASSPKRREEKDEQYV.

Only a few counts were recorded for this clone. V gene TRBV28 combines with J gene TRBJ1-6, with D unclear. Germline-derived CDR1 and CDR2 are MDHEN and SYDVKM. V was shortened by 4 bases and J by 10 bases, with 8 bases between the two germline ends. This CDR3 comprises 12 residues. In DNA, the CDR3 is TGTGCCAGCAGTTCTAGAGTATCACCCCTCCACTTT. Translated, it gives CASSSRVSPLHF. Supplemented by reference TRBV28 and TRBJ1-6, the full variable domain reads DVKVTQSSRYLVKRTGEKVFLECVQDMDHENMFWYRQDPGLGLRLIYFSYDVKMKEKGDIPEGYSVSREKKERFSLILESASTNQTSMYLCASSSRVSPLHFGNGTRLTVT.

The sample holds a few counts of this clone. The gene calls are TRBV27 and TRBJ1-2; weak D call: TRBD1 (5 bases). Trimming took 2 bases from V and 1 from J, leaving 8 bases between them. CDR1 MNHEY and CDR2 SMNVEV come from the germline V gene (reference sequence). The CDR3 spans 14 residues. The CDR3 region is CASSLGQGNYGYTF. The DNA of the CDR3 is TGTGCCAGCAGTTTAGGGCAGGGTAACTATGGCTACACCTTC.

CDR3 sequence (DNA): TGTGCCAGCAGTCCCTGGGGCAGCGCCAATGAGCAGTTCTTC. This codes for CASSPWGSANEQFF. The V call is TRBV28, the J call TRBJ2-1; D is possibly TRBD1 (5 bases). The germline V and J ends were trimmed by 5 bases and 6 bases, with 14 bases remaining between them. CDR3 length: 14 residues. CDR1 and CDR2 (germline): MDHEN, SYDVKM. Complete variable domain (other parts from reference TRBV28 and TRBJ2-1): DVKVTQSSRYLVKRTGEKVFLECVQDMDHENMFWYRQDPGLGLRLIYFSYDVKMKEKGDIPEGYSVSREKKERFSLILESASTNQTSMYLCASSPWGSANEQFFGPGTRLTVL.

This chain joins TRBV6-5 and TRBJ2-7; a possible D gene is TRBD1 (6 bases). CDR1 is MNHEY, CDR2 SVGAGI, per germline. Deletions cut 2 bases from V and 8 bases from J, with 19 bases between. The CDR3 extends over 15 amino acids. CDR3 nucleotide sequence: TGTGCCAGCAGTTACACCAGGGGATTGCAGGCCCAGCAGTACTTC. Its translation: CASSYTRGLQAQQYF.

This chain connects TRBV5-1 to TRBJ2-7; TRBD1 aligns across 9 bases. The CDR3 sequence is 14 residues long. The germline V gene has CDR1 SGHRS and CDR2 YFSETQ. V dropped 3 bases and J dropped 5; count of bases not matched to a gene: 6. Here the CDR3 reads CASSSGQGYHEQYF. As DNA, the CDR3 is TGCGCCAGCAGCTCGGGACAGGGTTACCACGAGCAGTACTTC. The whole variable domain, filled in from reference TRBV5-1 and TRBJ2-7, reads KAGVTQTPRYLIKTRGQQVTLSCSPISGHRSVSWYQQTPGQGLQFLFEYFSETQRNKGNFPGRFSGRQFSNSRSEMNVSTLELGDSALYLCASSSGQGYHEQYFGPGTRLTVT.

This sequence joins TRBV19 and TRBJ2-3; weak D call: TRBD2 (6 bases). The CDR3 runs to 18 residues. Trimming cost V 5 bases and J 4 bases, with 25 bases left between them. CDR1 is LNHDA and CDR2 is SQIVND in the germline V gene (reference sequence). The CDR3 loop reads CASSSTVLGLGMPDTQYF. The CDR3 bases are TGTGCCAGTAGTTCTACCGTTCTGGGACTGGGGATGCCAGATACGCAGTATTTT.

The CDR3 loop is CASSLAGGSHEQYF. CDR3 nucleotides: TGTGCCAGCAGCTTGGCGGGGGGATCACACGAGCAGTACTTC. V gene TRBV5-4 combines with J gene TRBJ2-7; 7 bases are a match to TRBD2. The CDR3 length is 14 residues. With 0 bases clipped from V and 5 bases from J, the junction kept 5 bases outside the gene matches. Germline-derived CDR1 and CDR2 are SGHNT and YYREEE (reference sequence).

The chain carries TRBV7-3 and TRBJ2-2, with TRBD2 matching 10 bases. Trimming at V came to 4 bases and at J to 4 bases, leaving 3 bases not matched to a gene. Per the germline V gene, CDR1 is SGHTA and CDR2 is FQGTGA. This CDR3 has 15 residues. CDR3 sequence reads: CASSSSGGVTGELFF. CDR3 nucleotides: TGTGCCAGCAGCTCTAGCGGGGGAGTCACCGGGGAGCTGTTTTTT.

This clone occurred once. The gene calls are TRBV25-1 and TRBJ2-7; TRBD2 agrees at 7 bases. V gave up 7 bases and J gave up 3 bases; unmatched junction bases: 0. The CDR3 covers 11 residues. CDR1 and CDR2 (germline): MGHDK, SYGVNS. CDR3 nucleotide sequence: TGTGCCAGCACGGGGGGCTACGAGCAGTACTTC. Its protein is CASTGGYEQYF.

The chain joins TRBV7-2 to TRBJ2-5; 9 nucleotides line up with TRBD2. J was trimmed by 1 base and V by 5 bases; bases with no gene match: 11. There are 17 residues in the CDR3. Germline values: CDR1 SGHTA, CDR2 FQGNSA. Here the CDR3 reads CASSPTGTSLSQETQYF. The CDR3 coding sequence is TGTGCCAGCAGCCCTACCGGGACTAGCTTATCCCAAGAGACCCAGTACTTC.

This clone has only a few counts. This sequence joins TRBV27 and TRBJ1-5; TRBD1 might be the D (6 bases). The CDR3 contains 15 residues. The V and J ends lost 7 bases and 4 bases respectively, with 17 bases between them. Germline assignment: CDR1 MNHEY and CDR2 SMNVEV (reference sequence). The CDR3 sequence: CASKSEDSRNQPQHF. The CDR3, as DNA: TGTGCCAGCAAAAGTGAGGACAGCCGAAATCAGCCCCAGCATTTT.

The rearrangement uses TRBV30 and TRBJ2-1; 10 positions match TRBD2. The length of the CDR3 is 16 residues. In germline, CDR1 is GTSNPN, CDR2 SVGIG (reference sequence). This CDR3 reads CASSGTSVPSYNEQFF. CDR3 DNA sequence: TGTGCTTCATCCGGGACTAGCGTCCCCTCCTACAATGAGCAGTTCTTC.

The V call is TRBV19, the J call TRBJ1-5, with 7 bases fitting TRBD1. The CDR3 consists of 14 residues. J lost 5 bases, V lost 6 bases, and 7 bases had no gene match. CDR1 is LNHDA, CDR2 SQIVND, per germline (reference sequence). The CDR3 here is CASSTGAAYQPQHF. The CDR3 DNA follows: TGTGCCAGTAGCACAGGGGCTGCGTATCAGCCCCAGCATTTT.

V and J are TRBV24-1 and TRBJ2-1; TRBD2 aligns across 13 bases. The germline V gene has CDR1 KGHDR and CDR2 SFDVKD. Trimming took 3 bases from V and 10 from J; bases not matched to a gene: 11. The CDR3 is 17 residues long. The CDR3 is CATSDRVGLAGVKEQFF. The DNA of the CDR3 is TGTGCCACCAGTGATCGAGTTGGACTAGCGGGAGTTAAGGAGCAGTTCTTC.

There are a few counts of this clone. The genes are TRBV19 and TRBJ1-2, with TRBD1 identical over 7 bases. The CDR3 runs 14 residues. Germline V gene lookup returns CDR1 LNHDA and CDR2 SQIVND (reference sequence). The V segment lost 6 bases and the J segment 13 bases; nucleotides outside the gene matches: 17. The CDR3 coding sequence is TGTGCCAGTAGACCCAGCAGGGCAGGGGGTTTAAGCACCTTC. It encodes CASRPSRAGGLSTF.

The rearrangement joins TRBV7-2 to TRBJ1-1; the D is unclear. This CDR3 contains 13 residues. The germline V and J ends were trimmed by 1 base and 8 bases, with 11 bases remaining between them. CDR1 and CDR2 (germline): SGHTA, FQGNSA. The CDR3 region has the DNA TGTGCCAGCAGCTTAGTGGTTACAGCCGAAGCTTTCTTT. It encodes CASSLVVTAEAFF.

The rearrangement uses TRBV6-5 and TRBJ2-7; 15 nucleotides align to TRBD2. The CDR3 is made up of 14 amino acids. Germline V gives CDR1 MNHEY, CDR2 SVGAGI. V shed 4 bases and J 7 bases; nucleotides not matched to a gene: 2. The CDR3 sequence is CASSSGLAGGEQYF. The CDR3 DNA is TGTGCCAGCAGTTCAGGACTAGCGGGGGGGGAGCAGTACTTC.

The chain couples TRBV3-1 (or the pseudogene TRBV3-2) to TRBJ1-1; 9 bases align to TRBD1. CDR1 is LGHDT and CDR2 is YNNKEL in the germline V gene (reference sequence). CDR3 size: 14 residues. V trimming: 3 bases; J trimming: 4 bases; junction bases outside the gene matches: 3. CDR3 bases: TGTGCCAGCAGCCAGAGACAGGGGGGCACTGAAGCTTTCTTT. Translated: CASSQRQGGTEAFF.